A single sample is the source of the 21 T cell receptor beta chains below, sequenced in a study of cytomegalovirus exposure and HLA in healthy donors. The PCR employed 60 Vbeta primers together with 13 Jbeta primers. Produced via immunoSEQ multiplex PCR; TCRdb's table is partial and in-frame only. The data show roughly 140,000 clones, with 65% to 90% seen just once and more than 6.5% held by the top ten. The sample taken for sequencing was PBMCs. Receptor source: a woman between 50 and 59 years old in good health and CMV-seropositive.

The gene calls are TRBV2 and TRBJ2-1; D perhaps matches TRBD1 (7 bases). Germline CDR1 is SNHLY and CDR2 is FYNNEI. There are 12 residues in the CDR3. Trimming left V 7 bases short and J 9 bases short, with 13 bases between. The CDR3 spells CASIHQGGEQFF. CDR3 DNA: TGTGCCAGCATTCATCAGGGGGGTGAGCAGTTCTTC.

The rearrangement joins TRBV11-2 to TRBJ2-1, with D perhaps matching TRBD1 (5 bases). V lost 6 bases and J 7 bases, leaving 13 bases between the germline ends. CDR3 length: 13 residues. Germline CDR1 SGHAT, CDR2 FQNNGV. CDR3 DNA sequence: TGTGCCAGCAGATCAGGGTTATGGAATGAGCAGTTCTTC. This gives the protein CASRSGLWNEQFF.

This sequence joins TRBV10-3 and TRBJ2-1; TRBD1 matches 8 bases. V shed 8 bases and J 5 bases; nucleotides not matched to a gene: 14. CDR1 and CDR2 from the germline V gene are ENHRY and SYGVKD. The CDR3 is 16 amino acids. The CDR3: CAIRNQGAGINNEQFF. Here the CDR3 DNA reads TGTGCCATCCGAAACCAGGGGGCGGGGATAAACAATGAGCAGTTCTTC.

The chain links TRBV25-1 to TRBJ2-1; maybe TRBD2 (5 bases). Germline V gives CDR1 MGHDK, CDR2 SYGVNS. The CDR3 length is 12 residues. V was cut by 4 bases and J by 10 bases, with 11 bases left in between. CDR3 DNA sequence: TGTGCCAGCAGTGGATCCTGGGAGGAGCAGTTCTTC. Translated, it gives CASSGSWEEQFF.

This clone was seen a single time. The V gene is TRBV29-1, the J gene TRBJ1-6, with D hard to call. V was pared by 8 bases and J by 7 bases, with 12 bases between. CDR1 and CDR2 (germline): SQVTM, ANQGSEA. CDR3 length equals 12 residues. CDR3 DNA: TGCAGCCCAGAGCGCCTAAATTCACCCCTCCACTTT. Protein product: CSPERLNSPLHF.

The V gene is TRBV28, the J gene TRBJ2-2, with D possibly matching TRBD2 (6 bases). V shed 2 bases and J shed 3 bases, with 13 bases lying between them. The V gene's germline CDR1 is MDHEN and CDR2 SYDVKM. CDR3 length: 16 residues. The CDR3: CASSLRGASDTGELFF. CDR3 in DNA: TGTGCCAGCAGTTTACGCGGGGCTAGCGACACCGGGGAGCTGTTTTTT.

The rearrangement links TRBV7-2 to TRBJ2-7; 11 nucleotides agree with TRBD1. The ends lost 5 bases at V and 6 bases at J; junction bases unmatched: 9. CDR1 is SGHTA, CDR2 FQGNSA, per germline. The CDR3 runs to 15 residues. DNA of the CDR3: TGTGCCAGCAGCCCTACCCCGGGACAGGGGGGCGAGCAGTACTTC. Encoded protein: CASSPTPGQGGEQYF.

With regard to this clone: At one of its ends the junction is not consistent with the germline gene, which may arise from a read error. The chain combines TRBV7-9 with TRBJ2-2, with 9 bases lining up with TRBD1. CDR1 is SEHNR, CDR2 FQNEAQ, per germline (reference sequence). This CDR3 is built from 14 residues. The CDR3 protein is CSSRSGTGPGELFF. The CDR3 bases are TGTTCCAGCAGATCCGGGACAGGGCCCGGGGAGCTGTTTTTT.

This clone was seen a single time. The V gene is TRBV9, the J gene TRBJ2-3; 8 bases map to TRBD2. This CDR3 spans 14 amino acids. Germline trimming cut 4 bases from V and 5 bases from J; bases unmatched to any gene: 6. CDR1 is SGDLS and CDR2 is YYNGEE in the germline V gene. Here the CDR3 reads CASSQSGLVDTQYF. The DNA for the CDR3 is TGTGCCAGCAGCCAATCGGGACTAGTAGATACGCAGTATTTT.

The chain uses TRBV27 and TRBJ2-3; D might be TRBD2 (6 bases). CDR3 length: 15 residues. V was cut by 6 bases and J by 2 bases, with 15 bases left in between. Germline V lookup: CDR1 MNHEY, CDR2 SMNVEV (reference sequence). The chain's CDR3 is CASRFGRYFTDTQYF. CDR3 nucleotide sequence: TGTGCCAGCAGGTTTGGGAGGTACTTCACAGATACGCAGTATTTT.

This clone has just one count. The J gene is TRBJ2-3, the V gene TRBV9; no clear D. Per the germline V gene, CDR1 is SGDLS and CDR2 is YYNGEE. This CDR3 has 16 residues. Trimming removed 3 bases from V and 2 bases from J, with 16 bases in between. The CDR3 spells CASSAWAGQFTDTQYF. In DNA, the CDR3 is TGTGCCAGCAGCGCATGGGCAGGCCAATTCACAGATACGCAGTATTTT.

V usage is TRBV7-3 and J usage is TRBJ2-1, with 11 bases identical to TRBD1. The V gene end was trimmed by 1 base and the J gene end by 8 bases; junction bases not matched to a gene: 1. Germline lookup yields CDR1 SGHTA and CDR2 FQGTGA. This CDR3 spans 14 amino acids. The CDR3 loop reads CASSLMGQGDEQFF. Here the CDR3 DNA reads TGTGCCAGCAGCTTAATGGGACAGGGGGATGAGCAGTTCTTC.

The chain carries TRBV6-4 and TRBJ2-3, with 7 bases that match TRBD1. CDR1 is MRHNA and CDR2 is SNTAGT in the germline V gene. V lost 0 bases and J lost 5; bases outside the gene matches: 8. CDR3 length: 16 amino acids. This CDR3 reads CASSDSGTAGLDTQYF. The CDR3 DNA reads as TGTGCCAGCAGTGACTCGGGGACAGCAGGCTTAGATACGCAGTATTTT.

This chain connects TRBV28 to TRBJ1-1; D perhaps matches TRBD1 (6 bases). Germline V CDR1 and CDR2: MDHEN, SYDVKM. V lost 6 bases and J lost 1, with 12 bases in between. The CDR3 is 14 residues long. The CDR3 nucleotides read TGTGCCAGCAGGCTAGGGGGTTGGAACACTGAAGCTTTCTTT. Translated, it gives CASRLGGWNTEAFF.

This clone was recorded a few times. V is TRBV5-6 and J is TRBJ2-7; weak D call: TRBD2 (6 bases). The CDR3 runs to 17 residues. V gave up 2 bases and J gave up 5 bases, with 23 bases separating them. Germline V CDR1 and CDR2: SGHDT, YYEEEE. The CDR3: CASSLPPRREGRDEQYF. DNA for the CDR3: TGTGCCAGCAGCTTACCCCCTAGGAGGGAAGGACGGGACGAGCAGTACTTC.

The CDR3 DNA reads TGTGCCAGCGCCCGCAGCGGGGCAGGGTACAATGAGCAGTTCTTC. Its protein is CASARSGAGYNEQFF. The chain uses TRBV2 and TRBJ2-1; TRBD2 matches at 7 bases. The germline V gene has CDR1 SNHLY and CDR2 FYNNEI. The CDR3 sequence is 15 residues long. Trimming at V came to 8 bases and at J to 4 bases, leaving 11 bases not matched to a gene.

This chain joins TRBV4-3 and TRBJ2-7, with 10 bases identical to TRBD2. CDR1 and CDR2 (germline): LGHNA, YSLEER. The CDR3 is 18 residues long. V gave up 2 bases and J gave up 7 bases; unmatched junction bases: 17. CDR3 coding DNA: TGCGCCAGCAGCCAAACGGGGACGGGAGCGGGGGGGCAGGGAGAGCAGTACTTC. Residues: CASSQTGTGAGGQGEQYF.

This clone was counted a few times. The chain recombines TRBV2 with TRBJ2-1; TRBD1 agrees at 7 bases. The V gene end was trimmed by 6 bases and the J gene end by 12 bases; junction bases not matched to a gene: 8. Germline V CDR1 and CDR2: SNHLY, FYNNEI. The CDR3 is 12 residues long. The CDR3: CASRTSQGSQFF. The CDR3 DNA sequence: TGTGCCAGCAGGACGTCACAGGGGTCGCAGTTCTTC.

The CDR3 nucleotides are TGCAGCGTTGAACTACCGGGACAGGGAATGGGCTACGAGCAGTACTTC. Translating gives CSVELPGQGMGYEQYF. The V gene is TRBV29-1, the J gene TRBJ2-7, with TRBD1 matching 9 bases. CDR1 SQVTM and CDR2 ANQGSEA come from the germline V gene. The CDR3 is 16 amino acids. J gave up 3 bases and V 2 bases, and 11 bases lay outside the gene matches.

The V call is TRBV6-5, the J call TRBJ2-7, with 8 bases matching TRBD2. The V and J ends lost 2 bases and 3 bases, in that order; junction bases with no gene match: 6. This CDR3 is 15 amino acids long. From germline, CDR1 is MNHEY and CDR2 SVGAGI. The CDR3 region is CASSYAAGENYEQYF. DNA for the CDR3: TGTGCCAGCAGTTACGCAGCGGGGGAGAACTACGAGCAGTACTTC.

CDR3 in amino acids: CASSPIIGGTEAFF. CDR3 nucleotide sequence: TGTGCCAGCTCACCGATCATTGGGGGGACTGAAGCTTTCTTT. The genes are TRBV18 and TRBJ1-1; D possibly corresponds to TRBD1 (5 bases). Trimming took off 3 bases at V and 5 bases at J, with 13 bases between the two ends. Per germline, CDR1 KGHSH and CDR2 LQKENI. The length of the CDR3 is 14 residues.